This TCR beta chain was profiled in a study of T-cell reconstitution after alpha-beta-depleted transplantation in children. Researchers prepared the TCRbeta library using unique molecular identifiers, the study reports. MiXCR, run by TCRdb on the PCR reads, gives a single entry per CDR3 protein. The table lists 200,000 to 250,000 distinct CDR3 sequences, roughly a tenth of them singletons, with over 5% in the top ten. The germline V and J ends were trimmed by 1 base and 0 bases, with 6 bases remaining between them. From germline, CDR1 is LGHDT and CDR2 YNNKEL (reference sequence). This CDR3 region has 14 residues. This clonotype appeared a few times.

V is TRBV3-1 and J is TRBJ1-1; D is uncertain. The sample here was PBMCs from the stem cell graft donor, taken from the stem cell graft. The TCR comes from a human donor who donated a stem cell graft to a child with acute lymphoblastic leukemia. CDR3 amino acids: CASSQGPMNTEAFF. Here the CDR3 DNA reads TGTGCCAGCAGCCAAGGGCCTATGAACACTGAAGCTTTCTTT.